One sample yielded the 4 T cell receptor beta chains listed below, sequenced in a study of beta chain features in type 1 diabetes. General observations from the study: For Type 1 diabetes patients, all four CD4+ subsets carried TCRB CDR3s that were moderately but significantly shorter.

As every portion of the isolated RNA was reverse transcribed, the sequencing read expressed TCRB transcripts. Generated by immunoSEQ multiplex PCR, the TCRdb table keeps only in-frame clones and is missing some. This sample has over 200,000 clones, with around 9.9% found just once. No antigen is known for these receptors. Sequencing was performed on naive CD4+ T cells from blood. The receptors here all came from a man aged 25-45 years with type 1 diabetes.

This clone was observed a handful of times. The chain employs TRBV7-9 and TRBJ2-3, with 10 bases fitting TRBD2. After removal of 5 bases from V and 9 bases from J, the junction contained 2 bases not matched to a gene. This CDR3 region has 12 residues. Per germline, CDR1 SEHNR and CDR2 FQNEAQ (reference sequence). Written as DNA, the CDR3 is TGTGCCAGCAGCGCACTAGCGGGGACGCAGTATTTT. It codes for CASSALAGTQYF. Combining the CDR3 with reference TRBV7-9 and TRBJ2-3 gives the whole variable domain DTGVSQNPRHKITKRGQNVTFRCDPISEHNRLYWYRQTLGQGPEFLTYFQNEAQLEKSRLLSDRFSAERPKGSFSTLEIQRTEQGDSAMYLCASSALAGTQYFGPGTRLTVL.

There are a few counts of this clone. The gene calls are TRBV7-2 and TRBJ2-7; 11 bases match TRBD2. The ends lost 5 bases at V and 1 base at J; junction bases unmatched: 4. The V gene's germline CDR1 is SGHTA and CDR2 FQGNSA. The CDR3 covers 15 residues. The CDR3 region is CASSRLAGPSYEQYF. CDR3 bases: TGTGCCAGCAGCAGACTAGCGGGGCCGTCCTACGAGCAGTACTTC.

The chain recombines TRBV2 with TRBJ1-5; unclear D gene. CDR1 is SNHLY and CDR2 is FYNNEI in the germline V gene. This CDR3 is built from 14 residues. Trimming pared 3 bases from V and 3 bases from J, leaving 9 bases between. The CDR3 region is CASSEIQINQPQHF. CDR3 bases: TGTGCCAGCAGTGAGATCCAGATCAATCAGCCCCAGCATTTT.

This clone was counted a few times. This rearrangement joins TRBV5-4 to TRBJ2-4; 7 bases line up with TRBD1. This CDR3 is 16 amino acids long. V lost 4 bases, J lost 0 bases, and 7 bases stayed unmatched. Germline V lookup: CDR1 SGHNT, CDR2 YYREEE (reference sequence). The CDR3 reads CASSALGTEAKNIQYF. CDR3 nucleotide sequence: TGTGCCAGCAGCGCGCTTGGGACAGAAGCCAAAAACATTCAGTACTTC.